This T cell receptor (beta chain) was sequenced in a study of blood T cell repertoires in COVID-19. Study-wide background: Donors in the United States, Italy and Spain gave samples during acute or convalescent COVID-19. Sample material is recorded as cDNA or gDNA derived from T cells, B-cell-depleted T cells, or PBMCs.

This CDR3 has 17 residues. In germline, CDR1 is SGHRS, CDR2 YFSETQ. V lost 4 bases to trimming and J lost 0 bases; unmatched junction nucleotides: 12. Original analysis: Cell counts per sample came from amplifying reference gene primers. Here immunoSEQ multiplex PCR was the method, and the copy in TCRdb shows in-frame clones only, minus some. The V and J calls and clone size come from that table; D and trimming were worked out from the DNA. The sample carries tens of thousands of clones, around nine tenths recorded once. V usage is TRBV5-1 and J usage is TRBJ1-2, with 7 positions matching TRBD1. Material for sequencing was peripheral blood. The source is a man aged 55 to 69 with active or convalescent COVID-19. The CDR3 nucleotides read TGCGCCAGCAGCCCCCAGACAGGGCCAGCCTCTAACTATGGCTACACCTTC. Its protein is CASSPQTGPASNYGYTF.